These T cell receptor beta chains were read from a single sample in a study of T-cell memory formation after mild COVID-19. TCRdb reprocessed the 5' RACE reads via MiXCR and lists one record per CDR3 protein. In the table there are about 210,000 distinct CDR3 sequences, under 12% of which are singletons. What was sequenced was PBMCs or a T cell subset sorted from them (not recorded which). These receptors were taken from a man between 18 and 29 years old who had mild COVID-19 (a few samples of this study predate the infection). Cell type and time point are not known. Each CDR3 is given with its conserved first and last residue. D genes are given only for firm matches. For some rows the clone size is stated as once, few or many, or as a class when expanded; others skip it.

TRBD1	TRBV5-1	TRBJ2-7	few	TGCGCCAGCAGCTTGGGGGGACAGGGGAGCTCCTACGAGCAGTACTTC	CASSLGGQGSSYEQYF
TRBD1	TRBV7-8	TRBJ2-7	few	TGTGCCAGCAGCTTAGGGCCCGGACAGGGGAATCCCTACGAGCAGTACTTC	CASSLGPGQGNPYEQYF
-	TRBV7-2	TRBJ2-1	many	TGTGCCAGCAGCTGGGGACGGCACAATGAGCAGTTCTTC	CASSWGRHNEQFF
TRBD1	TRBV7-2	TRBJ1-3	-	TGTGCCAGCAGCCCCCAGACAGGGGGGAGTGGAAACACCATATATTTT	CASSPQTGGSGNTIYF
-	TRBV11-2	TRBJ1-1	-	TGTGCCAGCAGCTTGGCAGGTCGGGGAGCTTTCTTT	CASSLAGRGAFF
-	TRBV2	TRBJ1-4	few	TGTGCCAGCAGCGAGGGCAGGGGTGCTGAAAAACTGTTTTTT	CASSEGRGAEKLFF
-	TRBV7-6	TRBJ1-4	many	TGTGCCAGCAGCCCGGTTCCTGGGGGGCGGAATGAAAAACTGTTTTTT	CASSPVPGGRNEKLFF
-	TRBV12-3/TRBV12-4	TRBJ2-4	few	TGTGCCAGCAGGCCACTAGGATCGGTTCACATTCAGTACTTC	CASRPLGSVHIQYF
-	TRBV12-3/TRBV12-4	TRBJ1-1	-	TGTGCCAGCAGTCCCCCGGGGGGGGCAGTCGCTTTCTTT	CASSPPGGAVAFF
-	TRBV5-1	TRBJ2-1	-	TGCGCCAGCAGCCCCCTGGGACCTGACAATGAGCAGTTCTTC	CASSPLGPDNEQFF
TRBD1	TRBV5-1	TRBJ1-1	-	TGCGCCAGCAGCTTGGGCTCGTCAGGACAGGGGGACACTGAAGCTTTCTTT	CASSLGSSGQGDTEAFF
-	TRBV4-2	TRBJ2-5	few	TGTGCCAGCAGCATTTTATCGGGTCAAGAGACCCAGTACTTC	CASSILSGQETQYF
-	TRBV21-1	TRBJ2-1	-	TGTGCCAGCAGCAAGAGGGGTCTCAATGGCGGTGAGCAGTTCTTC	CASSKRGLNGGEQFF
TRBD1	TRBV4-3	TRBJ1-2	many	TGCGCCAGCAGCCAAGATGAGGGGGCGCGGGGCTACACCTTC	CASSQDEGARGYTF
-	TRBV4-1	TRBJ1-4	few	TGCGCCAGCAGCCAACGGCGGGTAGGGCTGGATGAAAAACTGTTTTTT	CASSQRRVGLDEKLFF
-	TRBV30	TRBJ2-1	-	TGTGCCTGGAGGATCTCCTACAATGAGCAGTTCTTC	CAWRISYNEQFF
-	TRBV10-2	TRBJ1-6	-	TGCGCCAGCAAGATGACGGATAGGAATTCACCCCTCCACTTT	CASKMTDRNSPLHF
-	TRBV4-3	TRBJ2-7	-	TGCGCCAGCAGCCAAGGAGGGCTCTCCTACGAGCAGTACTTC	CASSQGGLSYEQYF
TRBD1	TRBV6-5	TRBJ1-4	few	TGTGCCAGCAGTTCCACAGGGGGTCAGGGTGAAAAACTGTTTTTT	CASSSTGGQGEKLFF
TRBD2	TRBV7-3	TRBJ2-1	many	TGTGCCAGCAGCTTAGAAATAGCGGGGATACTTTCTGGTGAGCAGTTCTTC	CASSLEIAGILSGEQFF